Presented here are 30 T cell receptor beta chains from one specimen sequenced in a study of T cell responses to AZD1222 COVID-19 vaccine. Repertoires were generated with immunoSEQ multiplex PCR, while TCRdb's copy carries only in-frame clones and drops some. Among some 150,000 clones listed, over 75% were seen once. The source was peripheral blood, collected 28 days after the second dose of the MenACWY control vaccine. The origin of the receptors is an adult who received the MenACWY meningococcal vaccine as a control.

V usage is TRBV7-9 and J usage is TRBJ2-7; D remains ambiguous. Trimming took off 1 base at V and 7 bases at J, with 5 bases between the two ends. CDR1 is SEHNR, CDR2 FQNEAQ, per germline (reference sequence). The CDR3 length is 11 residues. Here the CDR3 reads CASSLDREQYF. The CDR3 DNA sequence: TGTGCCAGCAGCTTAGACCGGGAGCAGTACTTC.

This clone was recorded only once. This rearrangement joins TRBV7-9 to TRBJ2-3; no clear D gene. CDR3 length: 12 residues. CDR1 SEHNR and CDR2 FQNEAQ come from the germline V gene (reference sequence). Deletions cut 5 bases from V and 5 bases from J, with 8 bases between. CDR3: CASSLIGDTQYF. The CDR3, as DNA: TGTGCCAGCAGCCTAATCGGAGATACGCAGTATTTT.

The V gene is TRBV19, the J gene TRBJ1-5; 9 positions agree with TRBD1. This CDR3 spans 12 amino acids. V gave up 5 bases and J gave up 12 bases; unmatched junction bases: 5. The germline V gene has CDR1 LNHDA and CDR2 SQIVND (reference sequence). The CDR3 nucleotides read TGTGCCAGTAGTCGACAGGGGGGATTCCAGCATTTT. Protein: CASSRQGGFQHF.

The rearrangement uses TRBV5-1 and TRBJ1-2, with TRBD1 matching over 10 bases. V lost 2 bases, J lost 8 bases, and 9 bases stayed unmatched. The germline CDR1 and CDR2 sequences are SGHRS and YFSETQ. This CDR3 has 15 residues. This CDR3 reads CASSLTTGGGRGYTF. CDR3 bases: TGCGCCAGCAGCTTAACGACAGGGGGCGGTAGAGGCTACACCTTC.

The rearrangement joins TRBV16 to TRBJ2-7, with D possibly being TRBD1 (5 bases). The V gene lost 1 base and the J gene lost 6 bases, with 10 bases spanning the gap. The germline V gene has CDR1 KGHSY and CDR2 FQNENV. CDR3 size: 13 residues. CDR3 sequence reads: CASSQFRGSEQYV. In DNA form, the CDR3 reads TGTGCCAGCAGCCAATTTAGGGGTAGCGAGCAGTACGTC.

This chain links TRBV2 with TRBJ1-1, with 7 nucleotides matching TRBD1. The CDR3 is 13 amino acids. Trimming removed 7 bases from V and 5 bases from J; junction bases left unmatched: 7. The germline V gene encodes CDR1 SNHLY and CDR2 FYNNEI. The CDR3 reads CASTQGGGTEAFF. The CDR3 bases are TGTGCCAGCACCCAGGGGGGTGGAACTGAAGCTTTCTTT.

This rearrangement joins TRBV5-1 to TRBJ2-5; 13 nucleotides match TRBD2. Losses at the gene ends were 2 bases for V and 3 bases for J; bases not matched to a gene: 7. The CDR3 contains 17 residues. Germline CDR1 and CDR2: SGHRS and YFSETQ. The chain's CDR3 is CASSLGLAGEPEETQYF. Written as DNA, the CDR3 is TGCGCCAGCAGCTTAGGACTAGCGGGAGAACCCGAAGAGACCCAGTACTTC.

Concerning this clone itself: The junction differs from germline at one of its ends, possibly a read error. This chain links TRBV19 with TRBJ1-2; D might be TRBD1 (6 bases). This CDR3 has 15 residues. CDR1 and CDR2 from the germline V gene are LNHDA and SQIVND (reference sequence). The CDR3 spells CASSLETGSTNGYTF. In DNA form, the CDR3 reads TGTGCCAGTAGTCTAGAGACAGGTAGTACGAATGGCTACACCTTC.

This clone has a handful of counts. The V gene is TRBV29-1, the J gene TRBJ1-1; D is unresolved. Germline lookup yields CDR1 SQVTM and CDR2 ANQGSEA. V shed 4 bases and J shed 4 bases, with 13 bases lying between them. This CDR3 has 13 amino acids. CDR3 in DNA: TGCAGCGTTGTATACGGGGAGGGCACTGAAGCTTTCTTT. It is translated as CSVVYGEGTEAFF.

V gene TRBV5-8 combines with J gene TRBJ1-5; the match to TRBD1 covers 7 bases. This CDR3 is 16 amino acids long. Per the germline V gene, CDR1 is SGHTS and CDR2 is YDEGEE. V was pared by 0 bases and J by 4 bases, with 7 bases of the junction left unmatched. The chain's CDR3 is CASSLEVAGGNQPQHF. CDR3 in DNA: TGTGCCAGCAGCTTGGAGGTCGCAGGGGGAAATCAGCCCCAGCATTTT.

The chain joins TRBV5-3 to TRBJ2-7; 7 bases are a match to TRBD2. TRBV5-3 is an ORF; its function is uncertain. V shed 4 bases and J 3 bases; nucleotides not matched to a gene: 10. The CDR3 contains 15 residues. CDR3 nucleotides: TGTGCCAGAAGCCAGCGGGACTCCTTGAACTACGAGCAGTACTTC. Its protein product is CARSQRDSLNYEQYF.

CDR3 nucleotides: TGTGCCAGCAGACGATTCGGGGGTACTGGAAACACCATATATTTT. It translates to CASRRFGGTGNTIYF. The genes are TRBV11-2 and TRBJ1-3; maybe TRBD1 (5 bases). The germline V and J ends were trimmed by 6 bases and 2 bases, with 14 bases remaining between them. Germline values: CDR1 SGHAT, CDR2 FQNNGV. This CDR3 has 15 residues.

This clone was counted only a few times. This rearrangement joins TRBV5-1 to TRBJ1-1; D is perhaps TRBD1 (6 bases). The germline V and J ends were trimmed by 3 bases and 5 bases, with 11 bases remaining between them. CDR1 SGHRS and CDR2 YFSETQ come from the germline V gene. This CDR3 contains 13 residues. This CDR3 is CASSSRGDTEAFF. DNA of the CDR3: TGCGCCAGCAGCTCCAGGGGAGATACTGAAGCTTTCTTT.

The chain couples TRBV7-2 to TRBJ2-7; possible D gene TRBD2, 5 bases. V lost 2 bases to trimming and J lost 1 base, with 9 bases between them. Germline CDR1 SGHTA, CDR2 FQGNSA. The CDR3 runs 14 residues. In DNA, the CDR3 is TGTGCCAGCAGCTTACTAACGGGGTCCTACGAGCAGTACTTC. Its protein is CASSLLTGSYEQYF.

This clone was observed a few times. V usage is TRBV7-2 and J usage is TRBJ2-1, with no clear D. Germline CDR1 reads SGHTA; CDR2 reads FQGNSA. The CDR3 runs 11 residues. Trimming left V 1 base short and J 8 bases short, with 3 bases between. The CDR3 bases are TGTGCCAGCAGCTTAGTATATGAGCAGTTCTTC. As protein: CASSLVYEQFF.

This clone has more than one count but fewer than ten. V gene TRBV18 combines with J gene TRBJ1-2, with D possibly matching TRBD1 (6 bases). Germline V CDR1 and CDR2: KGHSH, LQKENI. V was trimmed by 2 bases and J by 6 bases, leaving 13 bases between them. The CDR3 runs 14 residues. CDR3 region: CASSPEQQGNGYTF. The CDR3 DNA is TGTGCCAGCTCACCAGAGCAACAGGGAAATGGCTACACCTTC. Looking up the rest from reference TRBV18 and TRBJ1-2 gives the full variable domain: NAGVMQNPRHLVRRRGQEARLRCSPMKGHSHVYWYRQLPEEGLKFMVYLQKENIIDESGMPKERFSAEFPKEGPSILRIQQVVRGDSAAYFCASSPEQQGNGYTFGSGTRLTVV.

CDR3 in DNA: TGTGCCACCAGCAGAGATCTACAGGGAGGCGAGCAGTACGTC. It specifies CATSRDLQGGEQYV. V gene TRBV15 combines with J gene TRBJ2-7; possibly TRBD1 or TRBD2 for D (6 bases each). The CDR3 is 14 amino acids. With 0 bases removed from V and 6 bases from J, the gap between germline ends came to 12 bases. Germline CDR1 reads LNHNV; CDR2 reads YYDKDF (reference sequence).

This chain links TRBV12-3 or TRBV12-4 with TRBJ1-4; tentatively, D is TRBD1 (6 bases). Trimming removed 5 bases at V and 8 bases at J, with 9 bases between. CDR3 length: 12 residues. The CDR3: CASSLRGEKLFF. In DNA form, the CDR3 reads TGTGCCAGCAGTCTCAGGGGAGAAAAACTGTTTTTT.

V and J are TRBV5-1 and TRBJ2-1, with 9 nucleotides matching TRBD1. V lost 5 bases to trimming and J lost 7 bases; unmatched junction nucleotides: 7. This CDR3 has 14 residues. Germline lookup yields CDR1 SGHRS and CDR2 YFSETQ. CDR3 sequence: CASRRGTGNNEQFF. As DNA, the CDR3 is TGCGCCAGCAGAAGAGGGACAGGGAATAATGAGCAGTTCTTC. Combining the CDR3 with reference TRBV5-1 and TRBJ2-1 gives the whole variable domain KAGVTQTPRYLIKTRGQQVTLSCSPISGHRSVSWYQQTPGQGLQFLFEYFSETQRNKGNFPGRFSGRQFSNSRSEMNVSTLELGDSALYLCASRRGTGNNEQFFGPGTRLTVL.

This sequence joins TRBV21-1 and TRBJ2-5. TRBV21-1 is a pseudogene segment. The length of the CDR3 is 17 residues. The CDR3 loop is CASSKRKRQVTQETQYF. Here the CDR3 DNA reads TGTGCCAGCAGCAAGAGGAAAAGGCAGGTTACCCAAGAGACCCAGTACTTC.

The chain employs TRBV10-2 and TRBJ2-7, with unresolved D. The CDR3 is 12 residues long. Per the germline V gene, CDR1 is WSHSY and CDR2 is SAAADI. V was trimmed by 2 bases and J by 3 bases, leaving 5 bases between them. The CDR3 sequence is CASSEVFYEQYV. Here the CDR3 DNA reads TGCGCCAGCAGTGAGGTTTTCTACGAGCAGTACGTC.

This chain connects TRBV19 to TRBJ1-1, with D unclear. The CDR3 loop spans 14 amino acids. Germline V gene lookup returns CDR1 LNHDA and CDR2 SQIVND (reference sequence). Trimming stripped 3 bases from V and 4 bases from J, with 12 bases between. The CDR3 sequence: CASSIGRSGTEAFF. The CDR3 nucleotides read TGTGCCAGTAGTATCGGCAGGAGCGGCACTGAAGCTTTCTTT.

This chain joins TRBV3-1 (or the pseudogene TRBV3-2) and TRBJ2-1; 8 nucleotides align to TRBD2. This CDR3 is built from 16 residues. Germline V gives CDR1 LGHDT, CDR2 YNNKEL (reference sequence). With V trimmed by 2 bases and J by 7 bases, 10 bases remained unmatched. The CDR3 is CASSQKGTRIDNEQFF. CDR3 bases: TGTGCCAGCAGCCAAAAGGGGACTAGAATCGATAATGAGCAGTTCTTC.

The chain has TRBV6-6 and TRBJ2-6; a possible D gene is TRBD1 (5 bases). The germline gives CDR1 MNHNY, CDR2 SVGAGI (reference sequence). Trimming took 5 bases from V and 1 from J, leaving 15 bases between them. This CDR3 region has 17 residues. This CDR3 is CASSLLFTGSGANVLTF. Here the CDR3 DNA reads TGTGCCAGCAGTCTCCTCTTTACAGGATCTGGGGCCAACGTCCTGACTTTC.

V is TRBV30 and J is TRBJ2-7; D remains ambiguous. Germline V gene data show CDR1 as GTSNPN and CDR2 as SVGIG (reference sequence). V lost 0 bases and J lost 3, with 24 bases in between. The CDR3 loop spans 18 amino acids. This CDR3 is CAWSVRWQAEVRYYEQYF. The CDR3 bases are TGTGCCTGGAGTGTAAGATGGCAGGCCGAGGTCCGATACTACGAGCAGTACTTC.

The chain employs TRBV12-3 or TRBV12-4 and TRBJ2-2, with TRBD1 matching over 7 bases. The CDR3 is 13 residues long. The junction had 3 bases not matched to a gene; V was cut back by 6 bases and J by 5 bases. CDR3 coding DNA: TGTGCCAGCAGGGGGACAGCAACCGGGGAGCTGTTTTTT. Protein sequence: CASRGTATGELFF.

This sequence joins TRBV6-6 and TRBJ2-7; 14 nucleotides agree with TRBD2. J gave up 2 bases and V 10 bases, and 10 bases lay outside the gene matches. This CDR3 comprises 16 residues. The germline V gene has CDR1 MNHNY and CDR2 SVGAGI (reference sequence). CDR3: CATRGTSGSRPYEQYF. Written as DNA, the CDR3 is TGTGCCACCCGAGGGACTAGCGGGAGCCGCCCCTACGAGCAGTACTTC.

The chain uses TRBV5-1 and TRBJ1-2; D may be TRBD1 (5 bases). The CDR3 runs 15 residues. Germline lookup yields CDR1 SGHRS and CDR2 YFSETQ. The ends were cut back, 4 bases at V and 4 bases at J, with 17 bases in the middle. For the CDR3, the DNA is TGCGCCAGCAGCCAAGGGACGGCGACGGCCTATGGCTACACCTTC. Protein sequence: CASSQGTATAYGYTF.

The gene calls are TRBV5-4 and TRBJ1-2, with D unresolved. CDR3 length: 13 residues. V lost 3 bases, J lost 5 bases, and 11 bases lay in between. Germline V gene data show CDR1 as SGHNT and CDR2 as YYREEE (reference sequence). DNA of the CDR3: TGTGCCAGCAGCTCCCTGGACGGTTATGGCTACACCTTC. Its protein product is CASSSLDGYGYTF.

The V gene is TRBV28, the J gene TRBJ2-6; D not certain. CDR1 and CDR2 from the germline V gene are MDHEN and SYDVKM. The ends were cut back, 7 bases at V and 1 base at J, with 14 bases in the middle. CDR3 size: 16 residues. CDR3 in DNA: TGTGCCAGCATATCCGAGGTCGCGTCTGGGGCCAACGTCCTGACTTTC. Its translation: CASISEVASGANVLTF. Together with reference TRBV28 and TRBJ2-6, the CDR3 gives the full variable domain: DVKVTQSSRYLVKRTGEKVFLECVQDMDHENMFWYRQDPGLGLRLIYFSYDVKMKEKGDIPEGYSVSREKKERFSLILESASTNQTSMYLCASISEVASGANVLTFGAGSRLTVL.